This T cell receptor (beta chain) comes out of a study of T cell responses to AZD1222 COVID-19 vaccine. The CDR3 loop spans 15 amino acids. V was shortened by 2 bases and J by 7 bases, with 15 bases between the two germline ends. The germline V gene encodes CDR1 LNHNV and CDR2 YYDKDF (reference sequence). This clone was seen only once. Its antigen is unidentified. The repertoire was sequenced with immunoSEQ multiplex PCR; TCRdb's copy has only in-frame clones and lacks some. This table holds under 130,000 clones, approximately 88% found once. Study-wide results and caveats: Nearly half of the spike-specific TCRs reportedly recognize variant regions that carry no mutations.

The receptor was isolated from an adult in good health. The rearrangement joins TRBV15 to TRBJ1-5; D possibly corresponds to TRBD1 (5 bases). Sequencing was performed on peripheral blood, taken on day 0 of AZD1222 vaccination. CDR3 coding DNA: TGTGCCACCAGCAGACATCGCAGGGAGGGACAGCCCCAGCATTTT. It specifies CATSRHRREGQPQHF.